This TCR beta chain was captured in a study of CXCR3-negative and CXCR3-positive naive CD8 T cells. Whole-study results and caveats: TRB CDR3s were more hydrophobic in CXCR3-positive than in CXCR3-negative naive cells.

Worth noting for this clonotype: What it binds is not known.

This CDR3 is built from 15 residues. A CD45RO-CCR7+CD27+CD95- phenotype identified naive CD8+ T cells. cDNA libraries for TRB were generated by 5' RACE incorporating UMI labels. Using the 5' RACE reads, TCRdb records one entry per CDR3 protein without DNA. The ten top clones account for around 2.4%, within a sample of a few thousand distinct CDR3 sequences. The genes are TRBV12-3 or TRBV12-4 and TRBJ2-1; TCRdb picks TRBD1, but there is no DNA to check that call. Sequences were obtained from naive CXCR3+ CD8+ T cells from blood. As to subset: CD45RO-CCR7+CD27+CD95- naive CD8+ T cells expressing CXCR3 (TNR3+). This receptor was identified in a human donor in good health. Some clones in this sample may be carry-over from other donors' samples. CDR3 loop: CASSLVGSGDNEQFF.